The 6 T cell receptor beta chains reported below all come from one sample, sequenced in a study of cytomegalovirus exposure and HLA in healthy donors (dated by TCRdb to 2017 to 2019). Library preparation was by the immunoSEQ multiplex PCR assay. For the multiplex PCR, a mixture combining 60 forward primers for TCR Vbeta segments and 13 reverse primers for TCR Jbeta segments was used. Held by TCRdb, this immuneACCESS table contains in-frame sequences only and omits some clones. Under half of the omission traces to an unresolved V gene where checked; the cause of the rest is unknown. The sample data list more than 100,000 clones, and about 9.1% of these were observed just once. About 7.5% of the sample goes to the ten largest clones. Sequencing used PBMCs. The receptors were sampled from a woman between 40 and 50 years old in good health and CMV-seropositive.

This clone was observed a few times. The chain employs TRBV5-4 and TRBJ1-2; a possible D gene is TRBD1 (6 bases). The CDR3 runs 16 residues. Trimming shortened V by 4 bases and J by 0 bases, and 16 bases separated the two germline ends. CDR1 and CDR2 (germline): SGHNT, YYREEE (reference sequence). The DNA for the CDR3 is TGTGCCAGCAGCCAACCGAGGGGGTCGTCTAACTATGGCTACACCTTC. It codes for CASSQPRGSSNYGYTF.

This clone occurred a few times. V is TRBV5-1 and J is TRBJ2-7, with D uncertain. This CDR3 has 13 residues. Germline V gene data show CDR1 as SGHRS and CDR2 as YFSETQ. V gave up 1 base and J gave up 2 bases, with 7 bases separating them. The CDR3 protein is CASSLSGTYEQYF. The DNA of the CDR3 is TGCGCCAGCAGCTTGTCTGGCACCTACGAGCAGTACTTC.

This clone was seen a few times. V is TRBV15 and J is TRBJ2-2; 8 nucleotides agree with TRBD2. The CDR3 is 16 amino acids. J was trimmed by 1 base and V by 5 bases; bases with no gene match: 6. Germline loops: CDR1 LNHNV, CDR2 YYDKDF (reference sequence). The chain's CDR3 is CATSVELAENTGELFF. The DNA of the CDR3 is TGTGCCACCAGCGTGGAACTAGCGGAGAACACCGGGGAGCTGTTTTTT.

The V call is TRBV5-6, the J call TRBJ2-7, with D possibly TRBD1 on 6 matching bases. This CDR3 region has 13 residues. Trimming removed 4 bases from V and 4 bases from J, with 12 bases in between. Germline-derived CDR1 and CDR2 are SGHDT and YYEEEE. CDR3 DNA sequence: TGTGCCAGCAGCGGCAGGGGATGGTACGAGCAGTACTTC. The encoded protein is CASSGRGWYEQYF.

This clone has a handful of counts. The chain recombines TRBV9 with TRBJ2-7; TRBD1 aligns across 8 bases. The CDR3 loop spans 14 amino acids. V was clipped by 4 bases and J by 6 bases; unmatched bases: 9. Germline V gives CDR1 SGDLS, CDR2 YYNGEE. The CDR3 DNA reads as TGTGCCAGCAGCATTAGGACAGGGTGGGGCGAGCAGTACTTC. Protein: CASSIRTGWGEQYF.

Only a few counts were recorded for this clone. The CDR3 sequence: CSVDKGNTIYF. CDR3 DNA: TGCAGCGTTGACAAAGGAAACACCATATATTTT. The chain combines TRBV29-1 with TRBJ1-3; no clear D. Germline V gene lookup returns CDR1 SQVTM and CDR2 ANQGSEA. The CDR3 sequence is 11 residues long. Trimming shortened V by 3 bases and J by 4 bases, and 4 bases separated the two germline ends.